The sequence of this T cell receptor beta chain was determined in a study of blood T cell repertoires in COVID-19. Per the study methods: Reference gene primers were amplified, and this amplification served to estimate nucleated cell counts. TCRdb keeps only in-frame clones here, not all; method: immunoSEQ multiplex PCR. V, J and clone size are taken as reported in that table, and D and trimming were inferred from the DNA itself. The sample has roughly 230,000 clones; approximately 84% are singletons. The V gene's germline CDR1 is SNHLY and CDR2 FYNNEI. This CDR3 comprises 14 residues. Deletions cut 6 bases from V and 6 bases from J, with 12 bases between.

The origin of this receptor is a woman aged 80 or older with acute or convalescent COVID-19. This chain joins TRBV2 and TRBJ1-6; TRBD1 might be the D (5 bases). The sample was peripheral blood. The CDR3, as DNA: TGTGCCAGCAGGGGGGAGGTGGGTAATTCACCCCTCCACTTT. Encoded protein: CASRGEVGNSPLHF.